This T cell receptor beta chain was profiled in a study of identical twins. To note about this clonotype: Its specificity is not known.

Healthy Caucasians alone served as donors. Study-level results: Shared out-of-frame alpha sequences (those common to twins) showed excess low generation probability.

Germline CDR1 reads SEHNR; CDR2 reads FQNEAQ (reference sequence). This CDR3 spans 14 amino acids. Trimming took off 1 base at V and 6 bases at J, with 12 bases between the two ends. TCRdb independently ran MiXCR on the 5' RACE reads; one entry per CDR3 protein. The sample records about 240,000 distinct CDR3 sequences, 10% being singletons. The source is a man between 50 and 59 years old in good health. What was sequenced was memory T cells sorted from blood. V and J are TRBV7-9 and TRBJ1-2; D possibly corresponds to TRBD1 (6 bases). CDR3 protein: CASSLDRAGHGYTF. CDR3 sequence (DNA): TGTGCCAGCAGCTTAGACAGGGCGGGGCATGGCTACACCTTC.